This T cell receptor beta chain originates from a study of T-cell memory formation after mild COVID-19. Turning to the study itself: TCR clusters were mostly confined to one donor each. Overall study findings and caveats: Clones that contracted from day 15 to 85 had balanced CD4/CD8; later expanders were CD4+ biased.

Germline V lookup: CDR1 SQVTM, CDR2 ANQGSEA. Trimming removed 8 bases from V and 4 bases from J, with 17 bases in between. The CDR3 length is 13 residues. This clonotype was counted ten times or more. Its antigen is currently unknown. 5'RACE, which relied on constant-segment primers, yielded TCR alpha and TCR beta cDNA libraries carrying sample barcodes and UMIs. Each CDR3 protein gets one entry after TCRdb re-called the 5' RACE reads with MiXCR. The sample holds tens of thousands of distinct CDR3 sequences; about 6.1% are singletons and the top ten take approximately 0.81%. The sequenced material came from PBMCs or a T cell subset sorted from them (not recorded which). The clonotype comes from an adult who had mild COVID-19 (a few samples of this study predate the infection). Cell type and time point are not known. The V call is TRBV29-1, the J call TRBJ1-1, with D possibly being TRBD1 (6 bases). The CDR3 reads CSSRSGASTEAFF. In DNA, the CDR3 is TGCAGCAGTCGGTCGGGGGCCAGCACTGAAGCTTTCTTT. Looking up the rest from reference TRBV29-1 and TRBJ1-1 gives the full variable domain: SAVISQKPSRDICQRGTSLTIQCQVDSQVTMMFWYRQQPGQSLTLIATANQGSEATYESGFVIDKFPISRPNLTFSTLTVSNMSPEDSSIYLCSSRSGASTEAFFGQGTRLTVV.